Given below is one T cell receptor beta chain in context. What it recognizes is unknown. This record belongs to a study of T cells after posttransplantation cyclophosphamide. Using immunoSEQ multiplex PCR, the repertoire was profiled, and TCRdb retains in-frame clones only, with some absent. The sample yields more than 6,500 clones, around 92% seen once. The J segment lost 4 bases and the V segment lost 4 bases, leaving 12 bases of the junction unmatched. The CDR3 consists of 16 residues. CDR1 and CDR2 from the germline V gene are GTSNPN and SVGIG (reference sequence). Study outcomes and limitations: Later blood repertoires were often dominated by clones from the donor CD8+ memory compartment. Recipient CMV seropositivity and CMV reactivation strongly tracked TRB clonality. Blood and skin or GI T cell repertoires showed limited TRB overlap.

A marrow graft followed busulfan-fludarabine conditioning, with cyclophosphamide on days +3 and +4. The rearrangement links TRBV30 to TRBJ1-3; 8 nucleotides match TRBD1. This receptor was identified in a female patient in her fifties who received an allogeneic stem cell transplant from a related donor, was CMV-positive, and had no GVHD. Some T cells may arise from the graft donor. The sequencing used PBMCs, collected around 1,500 days after allogeneic stem cell transplant with posttransplant cyclophosphamide. For the CDR3, the DNA is TGTGCCTGGATCCACACTCAGGGGGCACCCGGAAACACCATATATTTT. It yields the protein CAWIHTQGAPGNTIYF. The entire variable domain, with the rest obtained from reference TRBV30 and TRBJ1-3, is as follows: SQTIHQWPATLVQPVGSPLSLECTVEGTSNPNLYWYRQAAGRGLQLLFYSVGIGQISSEVPQNLSASRPQDRQFILSSKKLLLSDSGFYLCAWIHTQGAPGNTIYFGEGSWLTVV.